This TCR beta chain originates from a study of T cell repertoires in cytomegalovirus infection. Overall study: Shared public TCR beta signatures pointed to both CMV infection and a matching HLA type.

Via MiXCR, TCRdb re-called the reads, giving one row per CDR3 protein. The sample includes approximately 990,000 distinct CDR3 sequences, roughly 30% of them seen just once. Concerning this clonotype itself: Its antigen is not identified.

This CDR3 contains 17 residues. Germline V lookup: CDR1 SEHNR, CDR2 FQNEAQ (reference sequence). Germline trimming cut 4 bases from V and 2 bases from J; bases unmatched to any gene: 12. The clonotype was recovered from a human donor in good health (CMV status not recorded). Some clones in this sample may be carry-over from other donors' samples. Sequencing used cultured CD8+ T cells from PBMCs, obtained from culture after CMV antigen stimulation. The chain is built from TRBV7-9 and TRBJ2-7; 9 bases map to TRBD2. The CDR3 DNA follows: TGTGCCAGCAGCTCCGGAATCGTAGCGGGAGCCCCCTACGAGCAGTACTTC. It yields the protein CASSSGIVAGAPYEQYF. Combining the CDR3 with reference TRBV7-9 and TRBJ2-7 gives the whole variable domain DTGVSQNPRHKITKRGQNVTFRCDPISEHNRLYWYRQTLGQGPEFLTYFQNEAQLEKSRLLSDRFSAERPKGSFSTLEIQRTEQGDSAMYLCASSSGIVAGAPYEQYFGPGTRLTVT.